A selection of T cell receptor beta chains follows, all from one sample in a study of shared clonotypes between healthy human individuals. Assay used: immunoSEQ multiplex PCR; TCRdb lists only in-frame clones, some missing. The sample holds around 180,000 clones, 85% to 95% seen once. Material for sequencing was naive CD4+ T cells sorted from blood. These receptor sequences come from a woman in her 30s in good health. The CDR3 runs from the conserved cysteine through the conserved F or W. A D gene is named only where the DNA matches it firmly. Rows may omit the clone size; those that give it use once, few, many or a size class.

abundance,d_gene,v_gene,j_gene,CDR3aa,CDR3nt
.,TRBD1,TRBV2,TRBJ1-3,CASIYQTGRGNTIYF,TGTGCCAGCATCTATCAGACAGGGAGAGGAAACACCATATATTTT
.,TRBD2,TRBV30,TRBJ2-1,CAWKGTSGYNEQFF,TGTGCCTGGAAAGGGACTAGCGGCTACAATGAGCAGTTCTTC
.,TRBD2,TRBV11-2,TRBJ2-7,CASSLGTSEPYEQYF,TGTGCCAGCAGCCTCGGGACTAGCGAACCCTACGAGCAGTACTTC
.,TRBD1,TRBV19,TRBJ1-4,CASRREGTGEKLFF,TGTGCCAGTAGACGGGAAGGGACAGGTGAAAAACTGTTTTTT
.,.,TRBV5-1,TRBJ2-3,CASSFGQSTDTQYF,TGCGCCAGCAGCTTCGGACAGAGCACAGATACGCAGTATTTT
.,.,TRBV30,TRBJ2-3,CAWGGGGTDTQYF,TGTGCCTGGGGGGGAGGGGGTACAGATACGCAGTATTTT
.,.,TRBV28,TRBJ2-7,CASRYRYEQYF,TGTGCCAGCAGGTATCGTTACGAGCAGTACTTC
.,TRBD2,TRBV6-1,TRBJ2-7,CASSEQVAGDYEQYF,TGTGCCAGCAGTGAACAGGTAGCGGGGGACTACGAGCAGTACTTC
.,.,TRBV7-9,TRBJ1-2,CASSRDVRGSDYGYTF,TGTGCCAGCAGCCGGGATGTGCGGGGGTCGGACTATGGCTACACCTTC
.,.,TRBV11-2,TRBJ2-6,CASSLVAGANVLTF,TGTGCCAGCAGCTTAGTGGCTGGGGCCAACGTCCTGACTTTC
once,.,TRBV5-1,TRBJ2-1,CASSLSFGGSGEQFF,TGCGCCAGCAGCTTGTCTTTTGGTGGGAGCGGGGAGCAGTTCTTC
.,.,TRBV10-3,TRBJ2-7,CAISESGTVYEQYF,TGTGCCATCAGTGAGAGCGGTACGGTCTACGAGCAGTACTTC
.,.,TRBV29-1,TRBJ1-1,CSAEQTVEAFF,TGCAGCGCCGAACAGACAGTTGAAGCTTTCTTT
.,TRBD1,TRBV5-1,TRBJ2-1,CASSSTGTGAYNEQFF,TGCGCCAGCAGCTCTACGGGGACAGGGGCTTACAATGAGCAGTTCTTC
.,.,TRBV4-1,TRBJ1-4,CASSSLVQGFTNEKLFF,TGCGCCAGCAGCAGTCTCGTCCAGGGGTTCACTAATGAAAAACTGTTTTTT
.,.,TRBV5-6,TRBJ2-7,CASSLGQRVYYEQYF,TGTGCCAGCAGCTTGGGACAGCGAGTATACTACGAGCAGTACTTC
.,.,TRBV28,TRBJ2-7,CASRSSVRVDEQYF,TGTGCCAGCAGATCCTCGGTCAGGGTTGACGAGCAGTACTTC
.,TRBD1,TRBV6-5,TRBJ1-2,CASSYSTQGANGYTF,TGTGCCAGCAGTTACTCGACACAGGGGGCTAATGGCTACACCTTC
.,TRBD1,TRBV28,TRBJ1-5,CASSTAPWDRNQPQHF,TGTGCCAGCAGTACGGCCCCTTGGGACAGGAATCAGCCCCAGCATTTT
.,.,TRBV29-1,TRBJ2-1,CSVEVWGLPHEQFF,TGCAGCGTTGAAGTGTGGGGGCTCCCCCATGAGCAGTTCTTC
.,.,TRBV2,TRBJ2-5,CARRSQETQYF,TGTGCCAGACGATCACAAGAGACCCAGTACTTC
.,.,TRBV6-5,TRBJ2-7,CASSTEKRGYYEQYF,TGTGCCAGCAGCACAGAAAAAAGGGGCTACTACGAGCAGTACTTC
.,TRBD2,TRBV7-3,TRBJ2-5,CASSLSGSYQETQYF,TGTGCCAGCAGCTTAAGCGGGAGTTACCAAGAGACCCAGTACTTC
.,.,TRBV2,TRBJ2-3,CASKPEGDTQYF,TGTGCCAGCAAACCGGAGGGAGATACGCAGTATTTT